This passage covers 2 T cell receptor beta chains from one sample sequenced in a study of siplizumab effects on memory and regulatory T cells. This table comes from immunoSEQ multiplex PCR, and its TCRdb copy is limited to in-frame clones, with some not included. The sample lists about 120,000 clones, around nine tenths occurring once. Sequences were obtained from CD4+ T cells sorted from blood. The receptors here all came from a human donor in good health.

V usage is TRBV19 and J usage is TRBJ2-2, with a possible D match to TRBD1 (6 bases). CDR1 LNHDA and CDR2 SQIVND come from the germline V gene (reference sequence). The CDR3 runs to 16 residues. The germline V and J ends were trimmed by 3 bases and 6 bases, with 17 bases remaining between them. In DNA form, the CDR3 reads TGTGCCAGTAGTATCCTTGGTTTACAGGGCTCCGGGGAGCTGTTTTTT. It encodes CASSILGLQGSGELFF.

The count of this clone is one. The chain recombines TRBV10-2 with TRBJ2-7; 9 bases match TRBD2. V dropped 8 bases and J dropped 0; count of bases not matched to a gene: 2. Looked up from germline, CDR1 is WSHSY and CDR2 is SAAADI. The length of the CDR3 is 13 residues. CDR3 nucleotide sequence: TGCGCCAGCCGACTAGCGGCCTCCTACGAGCAGTACTTC. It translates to CASRLAASYEQYF.